This TCR beta chain originates from a study of blood T cell repertoires in COVID-19. Study information: Sites across the United States, Italy and Spain contributed samples from acute and convalescent COVID-19.

The count of this clone is one. As processed by the authors: Scientists estimated how many nucleated cells there were by amplifying reference gene primers. The method was immunoSEQ multiplex PCR; TCRdb's version includes in-frame clones alone and lacks a portion of them. V and J calls and clone size come straight from that table; D and trimming were deduced from the DNA. The sample lists 250,000 to 350,000 clones; around 89% were seen once. Germline V lookup: CDR1 LGHDT, CDR2 YNNKEL (reference sequence). Trimming cost V 4 bases and J 9 bases; bases outside gene matches: 12. This CDR3 comprises 18 residues.

The V and J genes are TRBV3-1 (or the pseudogene TRBV3-2) and TRBJ2-1, with 16 nucleotides matching TRBD2. The receptor was derived from a woman aged 60-75 years with acute or convalescent COVID-19. The specimen was peripheral blood. In DNA, the CDR3 is TGTGCCAGCAGCCGACCGGGACTAGCGGGGGGGCATCGTGGTGAGCAGTTCTTC. As protein: CASSRPGLAGGHRGEQFF.